Following are 25 T cell receptor beta chains from one sample sequenced in a study of identical twins. One entry per CDR3 protein results from TCRdb running MiXCR on the 5' RACE reads. The data hold hundreds of thousands of distinct CDR3 sequences, with more than 6.5% observed a single time. The same data also went into a second study, on yellow fever vaccine responses in identical twins.

The sequenced material came from PBMCs. These receptors all come from a woman in her late teens or twenties in good health.

The rearrangement joins TRBV7-9 to TRBJ2-1; 7 nucleotides align to TRBD2. Germline values: CDR1 SEHNR, CDR2 FQNEAQ (reference sequence). V was clipped by 2 bases and J by 0 bases; unmatched bases: 7. The CDR3 spans 17 residues. Here the CDR3 reads CASSLNHRDYSYNEQFF. In nucleotides, the CDR3 is TGTGCCAGCAGCTTAAACCACCGGGACTACTCCTACAATGAGCAGTTCTTC.

This clonotype was counted a few times. V and J are TRBV5-4 and TRBJ2-7; 7 positions agree with TRBD1. Germline lookup yields CDR1 SGHNT and CDR2 YYREEE (reference sequence). Germline trimming cut 6 bases from V and 0 bases from J; bases unmatched to any gene: 9. This CDR3 comprises 15 residues. The CDR3 nucleotides read TGTGCCAGCACCATTAGGGGACAGAGCTCCTACGAGCAGTACTTC. Encoded protein: CASTIRGQSSYEQYF.

This clonotype was counted only a few times. The chain joins TRBV23-1 to TRBJ1-5, with a tentative D call TRBD1 (5 bases). TRBV23-1 is an ORF for which the function is uncertain. This CDR3 spans 16 amino acids. With 2 bases removed from V and 2 bases from J, the gap between germline ends came to 13 bases. The CDR3 DNA is TGCGCCAGCAGTCAACGGGGGGATTCGGGCAATCAGCCCCAGCATTTT. Translating gives CASSQRGDSGNQPQHF.

This chain connects TRBV20-1 to TRBJ2-7; D is uncertain. CDR3 length equals 12 residues. Trimming removed 7 bases at V and 2 bases at J, with 12 bases between. The germline V gene encodes CDR1 DFQATT and CDR2 SNEGSKA (reference sequence). The CDR3 here is CSVFLSTYEQYF. For the CDR3, the DNA is TGCAGTGTTTTTTTGTCGACCTACGAGCAGTACTTC.

This clonotype was observed a handful of times. CDR3 nucleotide sequence: TGCAGCGTTGAATACACTCGCGGGAGGGCGGTGACTTACAATGAGCAGTTCTTC. Its protein is CSVEYTRGRAVTYNEQFF. The chain employs TRBV29-1 and TRBJ2-1; 9 nucleotides align to TRBD2. V lost 2 bases, J lost 4 bases, and 15 bases stayed unmatched. Germline V lookup: CDR1 SQVTM, CDR2 ANQGSEA. This CDR3 spans 18 amino acids.

The chain uses TRBV20-1 and TRBJ2-3, with a tentative D call TRBD2 (6 bases). The CDR3 is made up of 13 amino acids. Trimming removed 3 bases at V and 5 bases at J, with 12 bases between. Germline V gene data show CDR1 as DFQATT and CDR2 as SNEGSKA (reference sequence). The CDR3: CSASSGVEDTQYF. The CDR3 DNA reads as TGCAGTGCTAGCTCGGGGGTCGAAGATACGCAGTATTTT.

This clonotype has only a few counts. The chain combines TRBV27 with TRBJ1-3, with unresolved D. The V end was cut by 5 bases, the J end by 3 bases, with 14 bases between. Germline assignment: CDR1 MNHEY and CDR2 SMNVEV (reference sequence). This CDR3 has 15 residues. The CDR3 DNA reads TGTGCCAGCAGTGCCGATGGGCTAGGTGGAAACACCATATATTTT. This gives the protein CASSADGLGGNTIYF.

V gene TRBV19 combines with J gene TRBJ2-1; the D is unclear. V gave up 0 bases and J gave up 0 bases, with 9 bases separating them. This CDR3 comprises 16 residues. Per the germline V gene, CDR1 is LNHDA and CDR2 is SQIVND (reference sequence). The CDR3 is CASSIDTRFSYNEQFF. CDR3 nucleotides: TGTGCCAGTAGTATAGACACGCGCTTCTCCTACAATGAGCAGTTCTTC.

This clonotype came up many times. This chain connects TRBV7-2 to TRBJ2-7; the D is unclear. V was pared by 4 bases and J by 0 bases, with 19 bases between. The V gene's germline CDR1 is SGHTA and CDR2 FQGNSA. The CDR3 spans 17 residues. The CDR3: CASSSLSGRMSSYEQYF. CDR3 coding DNA: TGTGCCAGCAGCTCCCTATCCGGACGGATGAGCTCCTACGAGCAGTACTTC.

V usage is TRBV11-2 and J usage is TRBJ2-5; D may be TRBD2 (6 bases). This CDR3 is built from 15 residues. The germline V gene has CDR1 SGHAT and CDR2 FQNNGV. Deletions cut 5 bases from V and 4 bases from J, with 17 bases between. The CDR3 reads CASSQGPGGLETQYF. The CDR3 DNA is TGTGCCAGCAGCCAGGGCCCCGGAGGGTTAGAGACCCAGTACTTC.

This clonotype showed up many times. This chain uses TRBV15 with TRBJ2-2; a weak D match, TRBD2 (7 bases). Looked up from germline, CDR1 is LNHNV and CDR2 is YYDKDF (reference sequence). This CDR3 comprises 16 residues. The germline V and J ends were trimmed by 2 bases and 4 bases, with 14 bases remaining between them. The CDR3 bases are TGTGCCACCAGCAGAAAGTGGGGAGGGGGCACCGGGGAGCTGTTTTTT. This codes for CATSRKWGGGTGELFF.

This clonotype was counted between two and nine times. This sequence joins TRBV7-9 and TRBJ2-3; maybe TRBD1 (6 bases). Per germline, CDR1 SEHNR and CDR2 FQNEAQ (reference sequence). This CDR3 region has 17 residues. Trimming pared 5 bases from V and 0 bases from J, leaving 18 bases between. The CDR3 sequence is CASSLRSTGTSTDTQYF. CDR3 coding DNA: TGTGCCAGCAGCCTCCGCTCGACAGGAACTAGCACAGATACGCAGTATTTT.

The CDR3 protein is CASSLAGLRYEQYF. CDR3 nucleotides: TGCGCCAGCAGCTTGGCGGGACTTCGGTACGAGCAGTACTTC. The V and J genes are TRBV5-1 and TRBJ2-7; D perhaps matches TRBD2 (6 bases). The V end was cut by 0 bases, the J end by 4 bases, with 11 bases between. The CDR3 has 14 residues. Germline CDR1 reads SGHRS; CDR2 reads YFSETQ.

In its sample, this clonotype was seen a few times. The CDR3 nucleotides read TGTGCCAGCAGCTGGGGAGTGGCTAATGAAAAACTGTTTTTT. Translation: CASSWGVANEKLFF. The gene calls are TRBV7-9 and TRBJ1-4; D call uncertain. Trimming removed 4 bases from V and 3 bases from J, with 9 bases in between. The CDR3 sequence is 14 residues long. CDR1 and CDR2 (germline): SEHNR, FQNEAQ (reference sequence).

Many counts were recorded for this clonotype. The chain combines TRBV12-3 or TRBV12-4 with TRBJ2-1; D not certain. CDR3 length equals 14 residues. Trimming pared 7 bases from V and 5 bases from J, leaving 15 bases between. The DNA of the CDR3 is TGTGCCAGCACAGAAATCGACACCCACAATGAGCAGTTCTTC. Its translation is CASTEIDTHNEQFF.

There are many counts of this clonotype. V usage is TRBV15 and J usage is TRBJ2-1; D unclear. This CDR3 region has 12 residues. Germline assignment: CDR1 LNHNV and CDR2 YYDKDF (reference sequence). V lost 4 bases and J 6 bases, leaving 7 bases between the germline ends. The CDR3 DNA reads TGTGCCACCAGCACTGTGGCCAATGAGCAGTTCTTC. Its translation: CATSTVANEQFF. Full variable domain (missing parts from reference TRBV15 and TRBJ2-1): DAMVIQNPRYQVTQFGKPVTLSCSQTLNHNVMYWYQQKSSQAPKLLFHYYDKDFNNEADTPDNFQSRRPNTSFCFLDIRSPGLGDTAMYLCATSTVANEQFFGPGTRLTVL.

This clonotype was found a few times. V and J are TRBV6-5 and TRBJ2-2, with 8 bases aligning to TRBD1. J lost 3 bases, V lost 4 bases, and 7 bases had no gene match. Germline V gene sequence: CDR1 MNHEY, CDR2 SVGAGI. This CDR3 is built from 16 residues. In DNA, the CDR3 is TGTGCCAGCAGTTTCGACGACAGGGGCTACACCGGGGAGCTGTTTTTT. It codes for CASSFDDRGYTGELFF.

The chain has TRBV11-2 and TRBJ2-7; no reliable D call. CDR1 and CDR2 from the germline V gene are SGHAT and FQNNGV. V gave up 0 bases and J gave up 4 bases, with 19 bases separating them. CDR3 length: 17 residues. The CDR3 sequence is CASSLDSLHPTDYEQYF. As DNA, the CDR3 is TGTGCCAGCAGCTTAGATTCCCTACATCCCACCGATTACGAGCAGTACTTC. Drawing the rest from reference TRBV11-2 and TRBJ2-7, the complete variable domain is EAGVAQSPRYKIIEKRQSVAFWCNPISGHATLYWYQQILGQGPKLLIQFQNNGVVDDSQLPKDRFSAERLKGVDSTLKIQPAKLEDSAVYLCASSLDSLHPTDYEQYFGPGTRLTVT.

The chain recombines TRBV19 with TRBJ2-3; D is perhaps TRBD1 (5 bases). This CDR3 contains 19 residues. The V gene's germline CDR1 is LNHDA and CDR2 SQIVND (reference sequence). V dropped 5 bases and J dropped 2 bases, with 26 bases sitting between them. CDR3 bases: TGTGCCAGTAGTCAGATCATGGTGACAGCAACCTTCTACACAGATACGCAGTATTTT. Its translation: CASSQIMVTATFYTDTQYF.

This clonotype was picked up many times. The chain is built from TRBV29-1 and TRBJ2-3, with TRBD2 matching 13 bases. The ends lost 6 bases at V and 2 bases at J; junction bases unmatched: 5. This CDR3 has 15 amino acids. Germline CDR1 and CDR2: SQVTM and ANQGSEA. CDR3 nucleotides: TGCAGCGTGACGACTAGCGGGGGGACCACAGATACGCAGTATTTT. This encodes CSVTTSGGTTDTQYF.

This clonotype was detected many times. The chain employs TRBV18 and TRBJ2-1, with TRBD1 matching over 9 bases. The CDR3 spans 16 residues. Trimming cost V 3 bases and J 5 bases; bases outside gene matches: 8. Germline V CDR1 and CDR2: KGHSH, LQKENI. CDR3 sequence: CASSPPTGGGDNEQFF. The CDR3 region has the DNA TGTGCCAGCTCACCCCCGACAGGGGGTGGGGACAATGAGCAGTTCTTC.

The chain recombines TRBV2 with TRBJ2-1; 8 nucleotides agree with TRBD2. The CDR3 runs 13 residues. J was trimmed by 7 bases and V by 11 bases; bases with no gene match: 10. CDR1 is SNHLY and CDR2 is FYNNEI in the germline V gene. The CDR3 reads CARPIGLANEQFF. CDR3 sequence (DNA): TGTGCCCGCCCGATCGGACTAGCTAATGAGCAGTTCTTC.

This clonotype was observed a few times. DNA of the CDR3: TGTGCCAGCAGCACTAATCCTGGGCTAGCAGTCTACAATGAGCAGTTCTTC. Translated, it gives CASSTNPGLAVYNEQFF. This chain links TRBV3-1 with TRBJ2-1; weak D call: TRBD2 (5 bases). The CDR3 has 17 residues. Germline CDR1 is LGHDT and CDR2 is YNNKEL (reference sequence). V was pared by 5 bases and J by 3 bases, with 20 bases between.

The chain joins TRBV12-3 or TRBV12-4 to TRBJ2-7, with 12 bases fitting TRBD1. The CDR3 is 14 residues long. The trim removed 4 bases at V and 5 bases at J, leaving 3 bases unmatched. The CDR3 DNA follows: TGTGCCAGCAGTTGGGGGACAGGGGGCGACGAGCAGTACTTC. Its translation is CASSWGTGGDEQYF.

The CDR3 nucleotides read TGTGCCACAGTCTCGGATCGGGGATCCCACAATGAGCAGTTCTTC. The encoded protein is CATVSDRGSHNEQFF. The genes are TRBV6-2 or TRBV6-3 and TRBJ2-1, with D tentatively TRBD2 (5 bases). The ends were cut back, 10 bases at V and 5 bases at J, with 21 bases in the middle. The CDR3 extends over 15 amino acids. Germline V gene sequence: CDR1 MNHEY, CDR2 SVGEGT.